This entry is about one TCR beta chain. Antigen: not known. This record belongs to a study of cytomegalovirus exposure and HLA in healthy donors. Across the whole study: The early release's HLA-typed donors yielded 70 million to 85 million unique TCRs. Overall study results and limits: Researchers reported that three CMV-associated chains were confirmed in vitro as CMV antigen-specific. The study carried out a later analysis of TCR beta sequences. It associated some 17,000 of them with specific HLA alleles at a false discovery rate of 0.05.

PCR was performed using 60 Vbeta and 13 Jbeta primers. Profiled with immunoSEQ multiplex PCR; TCRdb holds only in-frame clones, not every one. The table records approximately 160,000 clones, roughly four fifths of them present only once. Healthy bone marrow donors formed the donor group. Germline CDR1 is MNHEY and CDR2 is SVGAGI. This CDR3 spans 15 amino acids. The V and J ends lost 5 bases and 3 bases respectively, with 14 bases between them. This clonotype was obtained from a middle-aged man in good health and CMV-seropositive. The sample was PBMCs. The chain combines TRBV6-5 with TRBJ1-5, with a possible D match to TRBD1 (6 bases). The CDR3 is CASSLGAGVNQPQHF. The CDR3 DNA reads as TGTGCCAGCAGTCTCGGCGCAGGGGTCAATCAGCCCCAGCATTTT.